This is a list of T cell receptor beta chains from one sample in a study of OX40 agonist ivuxolimab in advanced cancers. Assay used: immunoSEQ multiplex PCR; TCRdb lists only in-frame clones, some missing. Found here are around 76,000 clones, 84% of them singletons; the top ten hold roughly 1.1%. This specimen was CD4+ or CD8+ T cells sorted from blood, taken in a trial of the OX40 agonist ivuxolimab. The source of these receptors is an adult with an advanced solid tumor such as melanoma, head and neck, liver or kidney cancer. Each CDR3 is given with its conserved first and last residue. The order of the fields is clone size, J gene, D gene, V gene, CDR3 DNA, CDR3 protein. D genes are given only for firm matches. The size entry is marked missing in some rows and otherwise reads once, few, many or a size class.

>NA|TRBJ1-2|NA|TRBV9
TGTGCCAGCAGCGTAGAGGTCAGCCCAAACTATGGCTACACCTTC
CASSVEVSPNYGYTF
>NA|TRBJ2-1|NA|TRBV7-2
TGTGCCAGCAGCTTACTCCTGGCCTCCGGTTATGGCAATGAGCAGTTCTTC
CASSLLLASGYGNEQFF
>NA|TRBJ2-7|NA|TRBV7-2
TGTGCCAGCAGCTTAAGAGGGGGGGTAGGGGACGAGCAGTACTTC
CASSLRGGVGDEQYF
>once|TRBJ2-1|NA|TRBV7-2
TGTGCCAGCAGCTTAGGAGGTCGGCTCAGTGAGCAGTTCTTC
CASSLGGRLSEQFF
>NA|TRBJ1-1|NA|TRBV7-2
TGTGCCAGCAGCAAAAACGTACGATGGAACACTGAAGCTTTCTTT
CASSKNVRWNTEAFF
>once|TRBJ1-6|NA|TRBV6-1
TGTGCCAGCACGGACTGGACGGCCTATAATTCACCCCTCCACTTT
CASTDWTAYNSPLHF
>NA|TRBJ2-2|NA|TRBV2
TGTGCCAGCCGGTACTCCAGGGAGGCCGGGGAGCTGTTTTTT
CASRYSREAGELFF
>NA|TRBJ1-6|NA|TRBV6-6
TGTGCCAGCAGCCCCGGGCTAGGAGATAATTCACCCCTCCACTTT
CASSPGLGDNSPLHF
>few|TRBJ1-3|NA|TRBV7-2
TGTGCCAGCAGCTTAAGCGGGAAAAGCTCTGGAAACACCATATATTTT
CASSLSGKSSGNTIYF
>NA|TRBJ1-2|NA|TRBV18
TGTGCCAGCTCACCCAGGGAGTACACGGGTGGCTACACCTTC
CASSPREYTGGYTF
>NA|TRBJ2-3|NA|TRBV7-9
TGTGCCAGCAGCTTAGCGGACCCACTTCTGGATACGCAGTATTTT
CASSLADPLLDTQYF
>NA|TRBJ1-2|NA|TRBV7-2
TGTGCCAGCAGCTTACAGGGGTCGAATGCGTATGGCTACACCTTC
CASSLQGSNAYGYTF
>NA|TRBJ2-7|TRBD1|TRBV10-3
TGTGCCATCAGTGATTTGAGACAGGGGATCTACGAGCAGTACTTC
CAISDLRQGIYEQYF
>NA|TRBJ1-1|NA|TRBV5-8
TGTGCCAGCGAAGACACACTGAACACTGAAGCTTTCTTT
CASEDTLNTEAFF
>NA|TRBJ2-3|TRBD2|TRBV5-4
TGTGCCAGCAGCCCAGGACTAGCGGGGGGTATGGGAGATACGCAGTATTTT
CASSPGLAGGMGDTQYF
>NA|TRBJ2-3|NA|TRBV27
TGTGCCAGCAGTTCCGGCACCTTCACAGATACGCAGTATTTT
CASSSGTFTDTQYF
>NA|TRBJ2-7|NA|TRBV5-1
TGCGCCAGCAGCTTGGTTCTTGGCGGGGGCCAGGCGCAGTACTTC
CASSLVLGGGQAQYF
>NA|TRBJ1-3|NA|TRBV28
TGTGCCAGCAGTTTATCCGGGCTGGAAGGAAACACCATATATTTT
CASSLSGLEGNTIYF
>NA|TRBJ2-7|NA|TRBV6-5
TGTGCCAGCTCTTCTCCGGGTCGGGCCCTCTGCGAGCAGTACTTC
CASSSPGRALCEQYF
>NA|TRBJ1-5|TRBD1|TRBV27
TGTGCCAGCAGCTGGACAGGGGGGAAACAGCCCCAGCATTTT
CASSWTGGKQPQHF
>NA|TRBJ1-2|NA|TRBV11-1
TGTGCCAGCAGCTCGACAGACTCGACTTCTAACTATGGCTACACCTTC
CASSSTDSTSNYGYTF
>NA|TRBJ1-6|NA|TRBV6-5
TGTGCCAGCAGTTACCTGGCAGGGAAAAATTCACCCCTCCACTTT
CASSYLAGKNSPLHF